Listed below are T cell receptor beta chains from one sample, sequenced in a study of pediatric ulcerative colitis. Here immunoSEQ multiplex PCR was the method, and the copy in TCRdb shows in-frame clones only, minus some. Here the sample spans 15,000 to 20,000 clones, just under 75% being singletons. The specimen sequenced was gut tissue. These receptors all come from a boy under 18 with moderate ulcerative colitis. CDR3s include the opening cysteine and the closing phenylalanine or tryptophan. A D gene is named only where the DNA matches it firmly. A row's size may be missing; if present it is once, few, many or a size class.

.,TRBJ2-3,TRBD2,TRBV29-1,TGCAGCGTTGGATCTTTAGCGGGAGGACCCACAGATACGCAGTATTTT,CSVGSLAGGPTDTQYF
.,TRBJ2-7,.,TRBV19,TGTGCCAGTAGTATAGAAATGACGAGAAGCTACGAGCAGTACTTC,CASSIEMTRSYEQYF
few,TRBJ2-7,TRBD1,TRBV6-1,TGTGCCAGCAGTGAATGGGGACAGGATATGTGGGAGCAGTACTTC,CASSEWGQDMWEQYF
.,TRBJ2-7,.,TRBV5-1,TGCGCCAGCAGCTTGGCCCTTCGCAATGGAGTTTACGAGCAGTACTTC,CASSLALRNGVYEQYF
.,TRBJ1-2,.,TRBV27,TGTGCCAGCAGCCCAACGGCAGGGTACGGCTATGGCTACACCTTC,CASSPTAGYGYGYTF
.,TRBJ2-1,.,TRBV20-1,TGCAGTGGTTGGGGCCGACTCGAGCAGTTCTTC,CSGWGRLEQFF
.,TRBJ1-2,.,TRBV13,TGTGCCAGCAGCCTAAGGCGGGGGCCTTATCAAGCTAACTATGGCTACACCTTC,CASSLRRGPYQANYGYTF
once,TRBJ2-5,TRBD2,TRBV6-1,TGTGCCAGCAGTGCACGTCTCTATTCTAGCGGGAGAGATGCCCAGTACTTC,CASSARLYSSGRDAQYF
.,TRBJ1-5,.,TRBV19,TGTGCCAGTAGTATCGAGGGGATGATGAATCAGCCCCAGCATTTT,CASSIEGMMNQPQHF
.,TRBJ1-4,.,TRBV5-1,TGCGCCAGCAGCTTTACGGGGGGCATGGAAAAACTGTTTTTT,CASSFTGGMEKLFF
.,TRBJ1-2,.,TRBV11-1,TGTGCCAGCAGCGCAGGACAGTTTCTAAACTATGGCTACACCTTC,CASSAGQFLNYGYTF
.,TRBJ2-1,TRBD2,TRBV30,TGTGCCTGGAGTATGGGGACTAGTATGGGCAATGAGCAGTTCTTC,CAWSMGTSMGNEQFF
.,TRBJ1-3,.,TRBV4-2,TGTGCCAGCAGCCCAGCGCCGGGAAACACCATATATTTT,CASSPAPGNTIYF
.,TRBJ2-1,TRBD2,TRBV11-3,TGTGCCAGCAGCCCCTCGGACACCAGCGGGAGGGCCTCTAACTACAATGAGCAGTTCTTC,CASSPSDTSGRASNYNEQFF
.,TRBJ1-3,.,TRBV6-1,TGTGCCAGCAGTGGGGCGGCAGCCACGACAATCGGAAACACCATATATTTT,CASSGAAATTIGNTIYF
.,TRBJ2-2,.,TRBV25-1,TGTGCCAGCAGCTGGGGGATCACCGGGGAGCTGTTTTTT,CASSWGITGELFF
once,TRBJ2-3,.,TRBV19,TGTGCCAGTAGTATGGAGGGCGGTGGAGGGGCGGTCACAGATACGCAGTATTTT,CASSMEGGGGAVTDTQYF
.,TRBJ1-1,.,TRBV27,TGTGCCAGCAGTTTATGGAGGGGAGGGAACACTGAAGCTTTCTTT,CASSLWRGGNTEAFF
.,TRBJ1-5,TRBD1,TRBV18,TGTGCCAGCTCCCGAGGGGGCTCAAGTCAGCCCCAGCATTTT,CASSRGGSSQPQHF
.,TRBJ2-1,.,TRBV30,TGTGCCTGGAGTGGGGGCAGGTCCAATGAGCAGTTCTTC,CAWSGGRSNEQFF
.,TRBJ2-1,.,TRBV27,TGTGCCAGGAAGGGTAGATGTAGGTCCTACAATGAGCAGTTCTTC,CARKGRCRSYNEQFF
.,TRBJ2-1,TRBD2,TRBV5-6,TGTGCCAGCAGCTCCGGACTAGCGGCGTACAATGAGCAGTTCTTC,CASSSGLAAYNEQFF
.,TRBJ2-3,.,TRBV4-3,TGCGCCAGCAGCCAAGATCGGTTGGGCACAGATACGCAGTATTTT,CASSQDRLGTDTQYF
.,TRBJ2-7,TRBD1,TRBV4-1,TGCGCCAGCAGCTATCGGACAGGGGGCTCCTACGAGCAGTACTTC,CASSYRTGGSYEQYF
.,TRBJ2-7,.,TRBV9,TGTGCCAGCAGCGTAGAAGGGCACGAGCAGTACTTC,CASSVEGHEQYF
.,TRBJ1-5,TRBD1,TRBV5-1,TGCGCCAGCAGCTTGGGGACAGGGGGAGGTCAGCCCCAGCATTTT,CASSLGTGGGQPQHF
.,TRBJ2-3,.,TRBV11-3,TGTGCCAGCAGCCGTATGGGGCTAGATCGAGATACGCAGTATTTT,CASSRMGLDRDTQYF
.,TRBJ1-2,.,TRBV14,TGTGCCAGCAGCATCCTAGGGGGGAACTATGGCTACACCTTC,CASSILGGNYGYTF
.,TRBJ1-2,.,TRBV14,TGTGCCAGCAGCCAAGACTACGGTTTCTATGGCTACACCTTC,CASSQDYGFYGYTF
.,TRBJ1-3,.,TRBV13,TGTGCCAGCATCGAACGCAGGCTCTCTGGAAACACCATATATTTT,CASIERRLSGNTIYF
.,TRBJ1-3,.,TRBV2,TGTGCCAGCAGTGGTCAGGGATGGGGAAACACCATATATTTT,CASSGQGWGNTIYF
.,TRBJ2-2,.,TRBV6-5,TGTGCCAGCAGTTACGACCCGTCGAGGGAGCTGTTTTTT,CASSYDPSRELFF
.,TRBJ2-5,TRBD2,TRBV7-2,TGTGCCAGCAGCGGGACTAGCGGGGGGGCGAGAGTAGAGACCCAGTACTTC,CASSGTSGGARVETQYF
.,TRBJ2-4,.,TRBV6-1,TGTGCCAGCAGTGCCCCTGGTCCCACAAACATTCAGTACTTC,CASSAPGPTNIQYF
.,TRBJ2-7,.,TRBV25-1,TGTGCCAGCAGTGAATCCGGGGACGGGTACGGGCAGTACTTC,CASSESGDGYGQYF
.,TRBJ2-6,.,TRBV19,TGTGCCAGTGGGGGGCTTGGGGCCAACGTCCTGACTTTC,CASGGLGANVLTF
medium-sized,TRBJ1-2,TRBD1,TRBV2,TGTGCCAGCAGTGCCCCACAGGGGGCATATGGCTACACCTTC,CASSAPQGAYGYTF
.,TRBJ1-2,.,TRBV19,TGTGCCAGTAGTATGAGGGAACAGGTCTATGGCTACACCTTC,CASSMREQVYGYTF
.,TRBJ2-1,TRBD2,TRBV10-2,TGCGCCAGCAGTGATGTGGGACTAGCGGGAGGTAAGGGTGATCAGTTCTTC,CASSDVGLAGGKGDQFF
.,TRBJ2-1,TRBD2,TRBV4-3,TGCGCCAGCAGCCAAGTAGGACTAGCGGGACGGAATGAGCAGTTCTTC,CASSQVGLAGRNEQFF
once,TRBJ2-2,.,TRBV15,TGTGCCATCGGAGCCCTCGGGGCGGAGAACACCGGGGAGCTGTTTTTT,CAIGALGAENTGELFF
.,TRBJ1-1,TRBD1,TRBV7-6,TGTGCCAGCAGCCCCCAGACAGGGGGCGCAGGGGGCACTGAAGCTTTCTTT,CASSPQTGGAGGTEAFF
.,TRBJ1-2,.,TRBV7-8,TGTGCCAGCAGCTTAATCGTACAGGGTGGTGGCTACACCTTC,CASSLIVQGGGYTF
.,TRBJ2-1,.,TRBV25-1,TGTGCCAGCAGTGAAGTCTGGGAGGGGGCGAACGAGCAGTTCTTC,CASSEVWEGANEQFF
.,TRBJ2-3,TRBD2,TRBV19,TGTGCCACCCGAACTAGCGCCTCCACAGATACGCAGTATTTT,CATRTSASTDTQYF
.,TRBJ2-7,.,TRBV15,TGTGCCACCAGCATGGGTGGGGTCTACGAGCAGTACTTC,CATSMGGVYEQYF
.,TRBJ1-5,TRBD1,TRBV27,TGTGCCAGCAGTTCCCAAGGGGGCGGTCAGCCCCAGCATTTT,CASSSQGGGQPQHF
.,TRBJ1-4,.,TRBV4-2,TGTGCCAGCAGCCAAGCCCTCTTCAGGGGCGCGGTGAATGAAAAACTGTTTTTT,CASSQALFRGAVNEKLFF
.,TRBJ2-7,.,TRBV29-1,TGCAGCGTTGAGGAGTTACTCGAGCAGTACTTC,CSVEELLEQYF
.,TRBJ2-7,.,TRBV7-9,TGTGCCAGCAGCTTAGCGCTGAAGGGCGAGCAGTACTTC,CASSLALKGEQYF
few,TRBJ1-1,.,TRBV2,TGTGCCAGCATGGTCGGGGGGGGCACTGAAGCTTTCTTT,CASMVGGGTEAFF
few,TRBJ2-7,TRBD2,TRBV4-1,TGCGCCAGCAGCCAGGGAATGGAGGGAGGGTACGAGCAGTACTTC,CASSQGMEGGYEQYF
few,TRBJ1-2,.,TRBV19,TGTGCCAGTAGTATAGAAATTGGGTTCTATGGCTACACCTTC,CASSIEIGFYGYTF
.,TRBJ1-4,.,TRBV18,TGTGCCAGCTCACCGTCGACAAGAACTAATGAAAAACTGTTTTTT,CASSPSTRTNEKLFF
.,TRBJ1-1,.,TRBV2,TGTGCCAGCCCCTTGGCAGGGAGGGACACTGAAGCTTTCTTT,CASPLAGRDTEAFF
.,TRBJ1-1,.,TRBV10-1,TGCGCCAGCAGTGATTCGGGAAGAGCCACTGAAGCTTTCTTT,CASSDSGRATEAFF